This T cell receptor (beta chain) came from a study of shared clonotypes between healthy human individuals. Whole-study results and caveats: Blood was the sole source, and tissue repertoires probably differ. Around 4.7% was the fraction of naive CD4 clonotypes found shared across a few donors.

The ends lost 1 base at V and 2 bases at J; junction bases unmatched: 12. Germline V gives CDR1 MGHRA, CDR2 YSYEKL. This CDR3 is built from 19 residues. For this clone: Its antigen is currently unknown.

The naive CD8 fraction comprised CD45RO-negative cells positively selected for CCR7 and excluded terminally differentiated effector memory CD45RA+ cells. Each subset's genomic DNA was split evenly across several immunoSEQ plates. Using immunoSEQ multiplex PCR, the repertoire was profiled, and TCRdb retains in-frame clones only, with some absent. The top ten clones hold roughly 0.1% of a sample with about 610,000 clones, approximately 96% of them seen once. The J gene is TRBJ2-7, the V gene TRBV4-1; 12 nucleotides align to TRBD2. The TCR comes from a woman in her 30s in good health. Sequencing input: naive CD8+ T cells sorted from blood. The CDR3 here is CASSQASAKLAGGTYEQYF. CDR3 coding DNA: TGCGCCAGCAGCCAAGCCAGTGCTAAGCTAGCGGGGGGGACCTACGAGCAGTACTTC.